The source of this T cell receptor beta chain is a study of blood T cell repertoires in COVID-19. Seattle-derived patients entered the study during active infection and were followed longitudinally. This clone was detected only a few times. Original data processing: Amplification with reference gene primers provided the estimates of nucleated cell counts. TCRdb's table, derived via immunoSEQ multiplex PCR, lists solely in-frame clones and lacks some. V and J calls and clone size are as listed in that table; D and trimming were resolved from the DNA. This sample yields 100,000 to 150,000 clones, of which about 85% are seen a single time; around 3% belongs to the top ten. Germline CDR1 and CDR2: SGHVS and FQNEAQ. V was pared by 1 base and J by 0 bases, with 10 bases between. The CDR3 covers 16 residues.

Sequencing used peripheral blood. This TCR was sampled from a woman older than 75 with COVID-19, enrolled during active disease. This chain uses TRBV7-8 with TRBJ1-5; no reliable D call. The CDR3 bases are TGTGCCAGCAGCTTAGAAGGCAGGAATAGCAATCAGCCCCAGCATTTT. Translated: CASSLEGRNSNQPQHF.